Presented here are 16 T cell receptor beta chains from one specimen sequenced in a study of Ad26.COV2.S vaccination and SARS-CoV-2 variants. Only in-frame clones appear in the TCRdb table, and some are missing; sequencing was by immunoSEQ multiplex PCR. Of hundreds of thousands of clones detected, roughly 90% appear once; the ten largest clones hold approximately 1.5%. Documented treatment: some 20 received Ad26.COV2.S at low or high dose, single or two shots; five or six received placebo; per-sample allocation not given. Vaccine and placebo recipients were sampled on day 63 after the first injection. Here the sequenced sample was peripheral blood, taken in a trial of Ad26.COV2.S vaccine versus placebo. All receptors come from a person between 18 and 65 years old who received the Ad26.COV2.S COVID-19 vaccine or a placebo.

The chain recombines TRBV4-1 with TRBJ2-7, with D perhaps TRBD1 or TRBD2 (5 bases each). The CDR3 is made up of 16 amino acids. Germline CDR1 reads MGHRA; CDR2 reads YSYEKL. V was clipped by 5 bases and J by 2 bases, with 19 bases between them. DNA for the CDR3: TGCGCCAGCAGCTTAAACCGGGACCTCAATACCTACGAGCAGTACTTC. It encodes CASSLNRDLNTYEQYF.

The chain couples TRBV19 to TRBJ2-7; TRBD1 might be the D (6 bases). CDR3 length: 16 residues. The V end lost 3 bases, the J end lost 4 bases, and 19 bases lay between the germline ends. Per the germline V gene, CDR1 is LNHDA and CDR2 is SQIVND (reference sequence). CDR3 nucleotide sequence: TGTGCCAGTAGTATTTCCGGGACACGAGGAGATTACGAGCAGTACTTC. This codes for CASSISGTRGDYEQYF. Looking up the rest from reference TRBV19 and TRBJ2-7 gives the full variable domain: DGGITQSPKYLFRKEGQNVTLSCEQNLNHDAMYWYRQDPGQGLRLIYYSQIVNDFQKGDIAEGYSVSREKKESFPLTVTSAQKNPTAFYLCASSISGTRGDYEQYFGPGTRLTVT.

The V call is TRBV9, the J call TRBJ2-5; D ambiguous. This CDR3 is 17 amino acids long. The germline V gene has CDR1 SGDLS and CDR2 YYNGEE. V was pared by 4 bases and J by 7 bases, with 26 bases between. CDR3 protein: CASSPSSQGWADGTQYF. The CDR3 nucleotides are TGTGCCAGCAGCCCCTCGAGCCAAGGGTGGGCAGACGGGACCCAGTACTTC.

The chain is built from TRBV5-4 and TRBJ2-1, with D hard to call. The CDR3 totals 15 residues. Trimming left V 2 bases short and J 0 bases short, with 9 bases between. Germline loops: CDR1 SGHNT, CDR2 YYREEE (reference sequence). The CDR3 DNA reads TGTGCCAGCAGCTTTTCCCAAGGCTCCTACAATGAGCAGTTCTTC. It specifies CASSFSQGSYNEQFF.

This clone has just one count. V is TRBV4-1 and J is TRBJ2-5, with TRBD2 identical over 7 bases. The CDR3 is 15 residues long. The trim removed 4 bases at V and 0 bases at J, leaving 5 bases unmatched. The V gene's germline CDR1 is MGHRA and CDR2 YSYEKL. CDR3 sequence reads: CASSLALADQETQYF. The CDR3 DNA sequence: TGCGCCAGCAGCCTAGCTCTAGCGGACCAAGAGACCCAGTACTTC.

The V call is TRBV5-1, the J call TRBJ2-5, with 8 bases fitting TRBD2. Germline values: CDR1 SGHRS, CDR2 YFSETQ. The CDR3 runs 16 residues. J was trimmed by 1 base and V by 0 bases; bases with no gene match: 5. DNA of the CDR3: TGCGCCAGCAGCTTGGAACTAGCGGACAGCCAAGAGACCCAGTACTTC. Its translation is CASSLELADSQETQYF.

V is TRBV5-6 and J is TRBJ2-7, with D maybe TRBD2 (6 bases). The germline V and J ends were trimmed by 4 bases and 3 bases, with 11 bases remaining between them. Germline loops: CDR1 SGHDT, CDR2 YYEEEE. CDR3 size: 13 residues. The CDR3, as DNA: TGTGCCAGCAGCCCCGGGACTTACTACGAGCAGTACTTC. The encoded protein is CASSPGTYYEQYF.

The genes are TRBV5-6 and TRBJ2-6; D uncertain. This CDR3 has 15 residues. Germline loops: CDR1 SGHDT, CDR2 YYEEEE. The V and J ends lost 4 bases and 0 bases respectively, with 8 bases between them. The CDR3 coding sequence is TGTGCCAGCAGCACTGTCCCCTCTGGGGCCAACGTCCTGACTTTC. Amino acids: CASSTVPSGANVLTF. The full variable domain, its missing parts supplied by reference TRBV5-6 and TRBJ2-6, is DAGVTQSPTHLIKTRGQQVTLRCSPKSGHDTVSWYQQALGQGPQFIFQYYEEEERQRGNFPDRFSGHQFPNYSSELNVNALLLGDSALYLCASSTVPSGANVLTFGAGSRLTVL.

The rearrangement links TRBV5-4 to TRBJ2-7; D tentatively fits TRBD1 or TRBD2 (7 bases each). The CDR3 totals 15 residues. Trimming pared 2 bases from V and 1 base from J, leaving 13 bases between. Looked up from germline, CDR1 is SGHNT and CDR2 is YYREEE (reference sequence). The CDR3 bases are TGTGCCAGCAGCTTCCCAGGGGGGGGGTCCTACGAGCAGTACTTC. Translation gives CASSFPGGGSYEQYF.

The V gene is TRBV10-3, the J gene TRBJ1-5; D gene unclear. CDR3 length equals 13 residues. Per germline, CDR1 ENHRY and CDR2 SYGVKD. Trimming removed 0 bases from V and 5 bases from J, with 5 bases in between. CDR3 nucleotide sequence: TGTGCCATCAGTGAGTCAGGGTATCAGCCCCAGCATTTT. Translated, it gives CAISESGYQPQHF.

This CDR3 reads CASSLTGGAYGYTF. The CDR3 region has the DNA TGTGCCAGCAGCTTGACAGGGGGCGCCTATGGCTACACCTTC. The chain joins TRBV7-9 to TRBJ1-2, with 10 positions matching TRBD1. V lost 3 bases, J lost 4 bases, and 2 bases stayed unmatched. This CDR3 contains 14 residues. Germline V gives CDR1 SEHNR, CDR2 FQNEAQ (reference sequence).

This CDR3 is CASSSDRGHEKLFF. In DNA, the CDR3 is TGTGCCAGTAGTTCGGACAGGGGGCATGAAAAACTGTTTTTT. J is TRBJ1-4 and V is TRBV19, with 11 nucleotides matching TRBD1. There are 14 residues in the CDR3. In germline, CDR1 is LNHDA, CDR2 SQIVND (reference sequence). J lost 6 bases, V lost 5 bases, and 2 bases had no gene match.

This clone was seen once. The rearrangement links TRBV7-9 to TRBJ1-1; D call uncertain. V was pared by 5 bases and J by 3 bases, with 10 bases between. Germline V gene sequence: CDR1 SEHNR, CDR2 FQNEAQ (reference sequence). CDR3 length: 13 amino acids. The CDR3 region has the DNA TGTGCCAGCAGCCCCGCAGATTACACTGAAGCTTTCTTT. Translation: CASSPADYTEAFF. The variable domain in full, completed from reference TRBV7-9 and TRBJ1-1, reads DTGVSQNPRHKITKRGQNVTFRCDPISEHNRLYWYRQTLGQGPEFLTYFQNEAQLEKSRLLSDRFSAERPKGSFSTLEIQRTEQGDSAMYLCASSPADYTEAFFGQGTRLTVV.

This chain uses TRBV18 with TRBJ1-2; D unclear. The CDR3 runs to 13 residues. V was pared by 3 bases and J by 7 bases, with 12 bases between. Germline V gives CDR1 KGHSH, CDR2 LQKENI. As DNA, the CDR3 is TGTGCCAGCTCACCGAGGGAACGAGGTGGCTACACCTTC. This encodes CASSPRERGGYTF. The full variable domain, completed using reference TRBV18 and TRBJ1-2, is NAGVMQNPRHLVRRRGQEARLRCSPMKGHSHVYWYRQLPEEGLKFMVYLQKENIIDESGMPKERFSAEFPKEGPSILRIQQVVRGDSAAYFCASSPRERGGYTFGSGTRLTVV.

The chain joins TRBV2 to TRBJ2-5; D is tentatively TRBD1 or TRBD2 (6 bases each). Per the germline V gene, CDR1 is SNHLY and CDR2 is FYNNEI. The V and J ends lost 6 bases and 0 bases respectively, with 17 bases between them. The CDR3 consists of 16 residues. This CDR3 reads CASRGGWPMYQETQYF. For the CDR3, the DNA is TGTGCCAGCAGGGGGGGCTGGCCGATGTACCAAGAGACCCAGTACTTC.

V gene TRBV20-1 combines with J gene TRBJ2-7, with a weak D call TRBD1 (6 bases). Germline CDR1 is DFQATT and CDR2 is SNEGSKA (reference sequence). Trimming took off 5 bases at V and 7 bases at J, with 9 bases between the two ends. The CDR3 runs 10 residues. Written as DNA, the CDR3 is TGCAGTGCTGGGACAAGGGAGCAGTACTTC. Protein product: CSAGTREQYF.